What follows are 14 T cell receptor beta chains derived from one specimen sequenced in a study of blood T cells in healthy people across ages. Alongside a J-beta primer mix, a sample-barcoded 5' primer served in a second PCR lasting about 6 to 11 cycles. TCRdb processed the 5' RACE reads anew with MiXCR; each CDR3 protein has one entry. The sample shows some 900,000 distinct CDR3 sequences, around 49% of them seen only once. Sample: blood. The receptors shown here come from a man aged 30 to 45 in good health.

The V gene is TRBV9, the J gene TRBJ2-1, with 13 bases fitting TRBD2. With 3 bases clipped from V and 8 bases from J, the junction kept 5 bases outside the gene matches. CDR1 is SGDLS, CDR2 YYNGEE, per germline. The CDR3 covers 15 residues. The CDR3 reads CASSDGTSGADEQFF. Written as DNA, the CDR3 is TGTGCCAGCAGCGACGGGACTAGCGGGGCGGATGAGCAGTTCTTC.

This clonotype showed up many times. The chain employs TRBV5-1 and TRBJ2-3; the match to TRBD2 covers 12 bases. V was pared by 0 bases and J by 7 bases, with 6 bases of the junction left unmatched. The germline V gene has CDR1 SGHRS and CDR2 YFSETQ. The CDR3 is made up of 16 amino acids. CDR3 sequence: CASSLELAGGTNTQYF. The CDR3, as DNA: TGCGCCAGCAGCTTGGAACTAGCGGGGGGAACCAATACGCAGTATTTT. The full variable domain, rest sourced from reference TRBV5-1 and TRBJ2-3, is KAGVTQTPRYLIKTRGQQVTLSCSPISGHRSVSWYQQTPGQGLQFLFEYFSETQRNKGNFPGRFSGRQFSNSRSEMNVSTLELGDSALYLCASSLELAGGTNTQYFGPGTRLTVL.

The genes are TRBV3-1 and TRBJ2-1; D is possibly TRBD1 (6 bases). The V gene's germline CDR1 is LGHDT and CDR2 YNNKEL (reference sequence). Trimming removed 6 bases from V and 8 bases from J, with 17 bases in between. The CDR3 consists of 14 residues. The CDR3 spells CASSPDRLRDEQFF. Written as DNA, the CDR3 is TGTGCCAGCAGTCCCGACAGGCTCCGCGATGAGCAGTTCTTC.

The V call is TRBV5-1, the J call TRBJ1-2; D unclear. Germline CDR1 SGHRS, CDR2 YFSETQ. The CDR3 sequence is 17 residues long. Trimming shortened V by 4 bases and J by 0 bases, and 19 bases separated the two germline ends. The CDR3 loop reads CASSLRPMTESNYGYTF. CDR3 DNA sequence: TGCGCCAGCAGCCTGCGCCCGATGACGGAGTCTAACTATGGCTACACCTTC.

The genes are TRBV7-9 and TRBJ2-1; TRBD2 aligns across 8 bases. Trimming took 4 bases from V and 6 from J; bases not matched to a gene: 20. Germline V CDR1 and CDR2: SEHNR, FQNEAQ (reference sequence). This CDR3 region has 19 residues. The CDR3 region is CASSSLLLAGRGFFNEQFF. For the CDR3, the DNA is TGTGCCAGCAGCTCCCTATTATTAGCGGGGCGCGGATTTTTCAATGAGCAGTTCTTC.

V and J are TRBV5-1 and TRBJ1-2; D is possibly TRBD1 (5 bases). The CDR3 covers 16 residues. Germline assignment: CDR1 SGHRS and CDR2 YFSETQ. V was cut by 4 bases and J by 0 bases, with 16 bases left in between. CDR3 DNA: TGCGCCAGCAGCCGGGGCGATACAGGAACTAACTATGGCTACACCTTC. Its translation is CASSRGDTGTNYGYTF.

As regards this clonotype: The junction differs from germline at one of its ends, possibly a read error. This chain uses TRBV5-1 with TRBJ2-3; D might be TRBD1 or TRBD2, each matching 5 bases. The CDR3 has 14 residues. The germline V gene encodes CDR1 SGHRS and CDR2 YFSETQ. The CDR3 bases are TGCGCCAACAGCCGGGACGGCAGCACAGATACGCAGTATTTT. Protein: CANSRDGSTDTQYF.

The chain couples TRBV7-2 to TRBJ2-1; 8 nucleotides agree with TRBD1. The V segment lost 5 bases and the J segment 8 bases; nucleotides outside the gene matches: 5. This CDR3 has 13 residues. Germline V CDR1 and CDR2: SGHTA, FQGNSA. The CDR3 nucleotides read TGTGCCAGCAGCCGGACAGGGACGGATGAGCAGTTCTTC. Its protein product is CASSRTGTDEQFF.

CDR3 sequence (DNA): TGTGCCAGCAGCGTAGTCGCGGGGGTATACAATGAGCAGTTCTTC. This encodes CASSVVAGVYNEQFF. The chain is built from TRBV9 and TRBJ2-1; TRBD2 agrees at 7 bases. The germline V gene has CDR1 SGDLS and CDR2 YYNGEE. This CDR3 is built from 15 residues. Losses at the gene ends were 0 bases for V and 4 bases for J; bases not matched to a gene: 4.

V and J are TRBV25-1 and TRBJ1-5; D is unresolved. The CDR3 spans 14 residues. V was cut by 3 bases and J by 1 base, with 7 bases left in between. Germline values: CDR1 MGHDK, CDR2 SYGVNS. The CDR3 DNA sequence: TGTGCCAGCAGTGATCCCGGGAGCAATCAGCCCCAGCATTTT. It codes for CASSDPGSNQPQHF.

This clonotype has just one count. The chain combines TRBV6-2 or TRBV6-3 with TRBJ2-3; 9 bases fit TRBD1. Looked up from germline, CDR1 is MNHEY and CDR2 is SVGEGT. V lost 4 bases and J lost 3; bases outside the gene matches: 8. The CDR3 is 16 residues long. The CDR3 DNA is TGTGCCAGCAGTTTATTGGGACAGGGATCGACAGATACGCAGTATTTT. Protein sequence: CASSLLGQGSTDTQYF.

The chain employs TRBV29-1 and TRBJ1-1, with 7 bases that match TRBD1. The junction had 11 bases not matched to a gene; V was cut back by 4 bases and J by 0 bases. The CDR3 length is 16 residues. Germline values: CDR1 SQVTM, CDR2 ANQGSEA. CDR3: CSVVGDRIAMNTEAFF. CDR3 sequence (DNA): TGCAGCGTTGTCGGGGACAGAATCGCCATGAACACTGAAGCTTTCTTT.

The chain uses TRBV28 and TRBJ1-2; D is ambiguous. With 6 bases removed from V and 8 bases from J, the gap between germline ends came to 19 bases. Per the germline V gene, CDR1 is MDHEN and CDR2 is SYDVKM. There are 14 residues in the CDR3. Written as DNA, the CDR3 is TGTGCCAGCAGCCCCCCACGGGCGCTCGCGGGCTACACCTTC. Translated: CASSPPRALAGYTF.

A note on this clonotype: Relative to the germline gene, one junction end is altered; a read error may explain this. The V call is TRBV29-1, the J call TRBJ1-1; TRBD1 agrees at 8 bases. This CDR3 is built from 13 residues. CDR1 and CDR2 (germline): SQVTM, ANQGSEA. The CDR3 DNA reads as TGCAGCGGAGCGGGACAGGAGAACACTGAAGTTTTCTTT. Its translation is CSGAGQENTEVFF.